The entry below describes one T cell receptor (beta chain). The data derive from a study of control samples from healthy donors and cancer patients. Measured with immunoSEQ multiplex PCR; TCRdb has only the in-frame clones, and not every one. The sample records about 120,000 clones, around 86% being singletons. This TCR was sampled from a man aged 35-49 years in good health. Sequenced input: blood.

The CDR3 DNA reads as TGTGCCAGCAGTGAAACAGGGGGCCGGGAGACCCAGTACTTC. It is translated as CASSETGGRETQYF. The V call is TRBV27, the J call TRBJ2-5, with 9 bases identical to TRBD1. The CDR3 sequence is 14 residues long. Trimming took 5 bases from V and 5 from J; bases not matched to a gene: 6. Germline values: CDR1 MNHEY, CDR2 SMNVEV (reference sequence).